This TCR beta chain was identified during a study of T cells in narcolepsy. This CDR3 spans 14 amino acids. CDR1 is MDHEN and CDR2 is SYDVKM in the germline V gene. Trimming took off 6 bases at V and 7 bases at J, with 16 bases between the two ends. With respect to this clone: Its target is not known.

The protocol was immunoSEQ multiplex PCR, while the TCRdb copy is restricted to in-frame clones and leaves out a portion. Of around 32,000 clones listed, 82% are singletons. Study findings and constraints: Autoreactive HCRT-specific and TRIB2-specific clonotypes were marked in same-patient CSF-versus-blood CD4+ comparisons. Reportedly, autoreactive clonotypes were serially detected in patients' blood but not controls'.

This sequence joins TRBV28 and TRBJ1-5; perhaps TRBD1 as D (5 bases). The sequence derives from a human donor with narcolepsy. Sequencing was carried out using CD45RA- memory CD4+ T cells from PBMCs. The CDR3 DNA sequence: TGTGCCAGCAGATCTCACTCAGGGTCCCAGCCCCAGCATTTT. Protein: CASRSHSGSQPQHF.